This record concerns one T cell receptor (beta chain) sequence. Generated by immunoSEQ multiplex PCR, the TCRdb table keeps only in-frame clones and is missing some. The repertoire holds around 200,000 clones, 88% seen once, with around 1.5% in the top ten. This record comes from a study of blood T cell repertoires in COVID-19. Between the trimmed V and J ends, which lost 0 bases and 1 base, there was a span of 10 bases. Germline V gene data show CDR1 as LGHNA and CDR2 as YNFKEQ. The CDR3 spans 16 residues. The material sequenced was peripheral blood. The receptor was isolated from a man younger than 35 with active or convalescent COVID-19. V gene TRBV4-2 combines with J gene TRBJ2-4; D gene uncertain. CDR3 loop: CASSQDSRLAKNIQYF. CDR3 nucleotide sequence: TGTGCCAGCAGCCAAGATAGTCGACTGGCCAAAAACATTCAGTACTTC.